These 8 T cell receptor beta chains came from one sample sequenced in a study of T cell changes during pregnancy in multiple sclerosis. Assay used: immunoSEQ multiplex PCR; TCRdb lists only in-frame clones, some missing. The data contain tens of thousands of clones, about 88% of them singletons. Here the sequenced sample was CD8+ T cells from peripheral blood mononuclear cells, taken before pregnancy. The receptors shown here come from a female donor with multiple sclerosis, enrolled in a pregnancy study.

The chain has TRBV2 and TRBJ2-5, with a possible D match to TRBD1 (5 bases). The V and J ends lost 3 bases and 5 bases respectively, with 19 bases between them. CDR1 is SNHLY, CDR2 FYNNEI, per germline. This CDR3 is built from 16 residues. The CDR3 sequence is CASSDIRGPTAETQYF. The CDR3 DNA sequence: TGTGCCAGCAGTGATATAAGGGGCCCCACGGCGGAGACCCAGTACTTC.

The sample holds a few counts of this clone. The chain joins TRBV14 to TRBJ1-1; D gene unclear. This CDR3 contains 13 residues. Germline V gene lookup returns CDR1 SGHDN and CDR2 FVKESK. V gave up 4 bases and J gave up 4 bases, with 10 bases separating them. CDR3 region: CASSPLKRTEAFF. The CDR3 DNA follows: TGTGCCAGCAGCCCCCTAAAGCGCACTGAAGCTTTCTTT.

The V gene is TRBV5-4, the J gene TRBJ2-7, with D possibly TRBD1 on 5 matching bases. V lost 1 base, J lost 5 bases, and 16 bases lay in between. The CDR3 is 15 amino acids. Germline CDR1 reads SGHNT; CDR2 reads YYREEE (reference sequence). The CDR3 is CASSLIQGTSDEQYF. The CDR3 DNA reads as TGTGCCAGCAGCTTGATTCAGGGTACCTCTGACGAGCAGTACTTC.

This rearrangement joins TRBV7-3 to TRBJ2-3, with D perhaps TRBD2 (5 bases). The CDR3 is made up of 15 amino acids. The V end was cut by 1 base, the J end by 0 bases, with 8 bases between. Germline values: CDR1 SGHTA, CDR2 FQGTGA. The CDR3 protein is CASSLRLASTDTQYF. The CDR3 region has the DNA TGTGCCAGCAGCTTAAGGCTAGCTAGCACAGATACGCAGTATTTT.

The V gene is TRBV6-6, the J gene TRBJ2-1; 10 nucleotides align to TRBD2. The junction had 4 bases not matched to a gene; V was cut back by 8 bases and J by 0 bases. The CDR3 loop spans 15 amino acids. Germline V CDR1 and CDR2: MNHNY, SVGAGI (reference sequence). Here the CDR3 reads CASGKRGGSYNEQFF. The CDR3 coding sequence is TGTGCCAGCGGAAAGCGGGGGGGCTCCTACAATGAGCAGTTCTTC.

The gene calls are TRBV5-5 and TRBJ1-2; 9 bases are a match to TRBD1. From germline, CDR1 is SGHKS and CDR2 YYEKEE (reference sequence). J gave up 4 bases and V 5 bases, and 15 bases lay outside the gene matches. This CDR3 region has 17 residues. This chain's CDR3 is CASRPSPTGGPIYGYTF. DNA of the CDR3: TGTGCCAGCAGGCCGAGTCCCACAGGGGGCCCTATCTATGGCTACACCTTC.

The chain joins TRBV2 to TRBJ1-5, with D perhaps TRBD1 (6 bases). Germline values: CDR1 SNHLY, CDR2 FYNNEI. V was shortened by 4 bases and J by 9 bases, with 10 bases between the two germline ends. The CDR3 extends over 12 amino acids. CDR3 coding DNA: TGTGCCAGCAGTGCTAGAGGGGGGCCCCAGCATTTT. Encoded protein: CASSARGGPQHF.

The V gene is TRBV4-1, the J gene TRBJ2-1; D remains unclear. The V and J ends lost 3 bases and 0 bases respectively, with 12 bases between them. The CDR3 spans 16 residues. Germline CDR1 is MGHRA and CDR2 is YSYEKL. The CDR3, as DNA: TGCGCCAGCAGCCAGGTCCCAAGGAGCTCCTACAATGAGCAGTTCTTC. It codes for CASSQVPRSSYNEQFF.